This section outlines one T cell receptor beta chain sequence together with its context. Its antigen is currently unknown. The CDR3 length is 14 residues. V was clipped by 4 bases and J by 2 bases, with 11 bases between them. Germline CDR1 LGHNA, CDR2 YSLEER. Both 60 Vbeta primers and 13 Jbeta primers went into the PCR. The protocol was immunoSEQ multiplex PCR, while the TCRdb copy is restricted to in-frame clones and leaves out a portion. The data hold about 130,000 clones, with around four fifths observed a single time. This record comes from a study of cytomegalovirus exposure and HLA in healthy donors. Whole-study findings and limits: TRBV6-2, TRBV6-3 and some other V segments were unresolvable in 87-base-pair reads. It was reported that TCR beta sequences correctly inferred the HLA-A and HLA-B alleles for most subjects.

The chain has TRBV4-3 and TRBJ2-5; D is possibly TRBD1 (6 bases). This TCR derives from a man aged 30 to 45 in good health and CMV-seropositive. Input material: PBMCs. This CDR3 reads CASSPRQAQETQYF. In nucleotides, the CDR3 is TGCGCCAGCAGCCCCCGACAGGCACAAGAGACCCAGTACTTC.